This T cell receptor beta chain comes out of a study of T cell responses to AZD1222 COVID-19 vaccine. Trimming removed 0 bases at V and 8 bases at J, with 13 bases between. The V gene's germline CDR1 is MNHEY and CDR2 SVGAGI. The CDR3 sequence is 15 residues long. Repertoires were generated with immunoSEQ multiplex PCR, while TCRdb's copy carries only in-frame clones and drops some. The data show some 120,000 clones, approximately 90% seen once. V usage is TRBV6-5 and J usage is TRBJ1-4, with D possibly matching TRBD1 (6 bases). This sample comprised peripheral blood, obtained on day 0 of AZD1222 vaccination. The receptor was isolated from an adult in good health. The CDR3 coding sequence is TGTGCCAGCAGTTACTCATCTCGAACAGGGGAAAAACTGTTTTTT. This encodes CASSYSSRTGEKLFF.